These T cell receptor beta chains were read from a single sample in a study of CD8+CD57+ T cells in acquired aplastic anemia. Via MiXCR, TCRdb re-called the reads, giving one row per CDR3 protein. The sample includes about 40,000 distinct CDR3 sequences, roughly two thirds of them seen just once. Sequenced input: sorted CD4+, CD8+, or CD8+CD57+ T cells (not recorded which) from PBMCs. These receptors were collected from a human donor with aplastic anemia. CDR3s include the opening cysteine and the closing phenylalanine or tryptophan. The D gene is left open where the match is weak.

j_call d_call v_call cdr3_aa
TRBJ1-1 NA TRBV24-1 CATRGTPGAEAFF
TRBJ1-4 NA TRBV11-3 CASSLGATNEKLFF
TRBJ1-2 NA TRBV13 CASSLVVSNYGYTF
TRBJ1-2 TRBD1 TRBV7-9 CASSSTGTDYGYTF
TRBJ2-7 NA TRBV12-3/TRBV12-4 CASSRHGEQYF
TRBJ1-2 NA TRBV25-1 CASSPQGGLHYTF
TRBJ1-4 TRBD1 TRBV20-1 CSASSGTGDEKLFF
TRBJ1-1 NA TRBV6-2/TRBV6-3 CASAPTEQHPSHF
TRBJ1-2 NA TRBV7-9 CASSFEATGYTF
TRBJ1-2 TRBD1 TRBV19 CASSRGQGQNYGYTF
TRBJ1-5 NA TRBV19 CASSIGFNQPQHF
TRBJ2-7 NA TRBV10-3 CAISESFKVVSEQYF
TRBJ2-5 NA TRBV9 CASSVVETQYF